These 5 T cell receptor beta chains were all obtained from the same sample, sequenced in a study of T cell changes during pregnancy in multiple sclerosis. The protocol was immunoSEQ multiplex PCR, while the TCRdb copy is restricted to in-frame clones and leaves out a portion. The table records 35,000 to 55,000 clones, around 89% of them present only once. The sample consisted of CD8+ T cells from peripheral blood mononuclear cells, taken after pregnancy. These receptors originate from a female donor in good health, enrolled as a control in a pregnancy study.

The CDR3 sequence: CASSLRDRPYEQYF. DNA for the CDR3: TGTGCCAGCAGCTTACGGGACAGACCATACGAGCAGTACTTC. V is TRBV5-4 and J is TRBJ2-7; 7 bases map to TRBD1. From germline, CDR1 is SGHNT and CDR2 YYREEE (reference sequence). The CDR3 totals 14 residues. The V segment lost 2 bases and the J segment 4 bases; nucleotides outside the gene matches: 6.

This chain links TRBV11-2 with TRBJ2-7; TRBD2 might be the D (5 bases). This CDR3 has 15 residues. V shed 0 bases and J shed 7 bases, with 16 bases lying between them. The V gene's germline CDR1 is SGHAT and CDR2 FQNNGV. Here the CDR3 reads CASSLDGVGSREQYF. CDR3 bases: TGTGCCAGCAGCTTAGACGGGGTCGGCTCACGAGAGCAGTACTTC.

The rearrangement links TRBV10-3 to TRBJ1-2; the match to TRBD1 covers 7 bases. V lost 4 bases to trimming and J lost 4 bases; unmatched junction nucleotides: 12. Per the germline V gene, CDR1 is ENHRY and CDR2 is SYGVKD. The CDR3 runs to 16 residues. The CDR3 protein is CAISAVSAGGVYGYTF. The CDR3 DNA is TGTGCCATCAGTGCAGTTTCGGCAGGGGGTGTCTATGGCTACACCTTC.

The rearrangement uses TRBV2 and TRBJ1-6, with 12 bases matching TRBD1. After removal of 0 bases from V and 8 bases from J, the junction contained 8 bases not matched to a gene. Looked up from germline, CDR1 is SNHLY and CDR2 is FYNNEI. The length of the CDR3 is 18 residues. The CDR3 sequence is CASSEAPGQGASDSPLHF. The DNA of the CDR3 is TGTGCCAGCAGTGAAGCTCCGGGACAGGGGGCTTCAGATTCACCCCTCCACTTT.

This chain joins TRBV4-3 and TRBJ2-2; 7 bases are a match to TRBD2. Germline CDR1 LGHNA, CDR2 YSLEER. The CDR3 has 15 residues. The ends lost 2 bases at V and 8 bases at J; junction bases unmatched: 8. The CDR3 is CASSQMSGVGGELFF. The DNA of the CDR3 is TGCGCCAGCAGCCAAATGAGCGGGGTGGGTGGGGAGCTGTTTTTT.